These 15 T cell receptor beta chains were all obtained from the same sample, sequenced in a study of cytomegalovirus exposure and HLA in healthy donors. The PCR ran on 60 Vbeta and 13 Jbeta primers. The assay was immunoSEQ multiplex PCR, and TCRdb's table has in-frame clones only and misses some. The sample lists about 160,000 clones; over 80% were seen once. Sequences were obtained from PBMCs. All receptors come from a woman aged 50 to 65 in good health and CMV-seropositive.

The J gene is TRBJ1-1, the V gene TRBV10-3; D perhaps matches TRBD1 (5 bases). The CDR3 totals 12 residues. In germline, CDR1 is ENHRY, CDR2 SYGVKD. Between the trimmed V and J ends, which lost 11 bases and 5 bases, there was a span of 15 bases. The DNA of the CDR3 is TGTGCCGCCGCGGGGGGTATGACTGAAGCTTTCTTT. Translated, it gives CAAAGGMTEAFF.

The rearrangement uses TRBV28 and TRBJ2-7, with TRBD2 matching 11 bases. CDR1 and CDR2 (germline): MDHEN, SYDVKM. The CDR3 extends over 16 amino acids. The V segment lost 5 bases and the J segment 2 bases; nucleotides outside the gene matches: 8. The CDR3 DNA is TGTGCCAGCAGTGTAGGGGGGACTAGCGGTACCTACGAGCAGTACTTC. It specifies CASSVGGTSGTYEQYF.

This clone was found a few times. The CDR3 protein is CASNRGLTDTQYF. CDR3 nucleotide sequence: TGTGCCAGCAACCGCGGACTCACAGATACGCAGTATTTT. The chain has TRBV27 and TRBJ2-3, with a possible D match to TRBD2 (5 bases). Trimming removed 7 bases from V and 2 bases from J, with 10 bases in between. This CDR3 is 13 amino acids long. From germline, CDR1 is MNHEY and CDR2 SMNVEV (reference sequence).

This rearrangement joins TRBV28 to TRBJ1-2; 7 bases map to TRBD1. This CDR3 contains 12 residues. J was trimmed by 10 bases and V by 7 bases; bases with no gene match: 9. CDR1 and CDR2 (germline): MDHEN, SYDVKM. As DNA, the CDR3 is TGTGCCAGCATGGAGGGACAGACAATCTACACCTTC. It specifies CASMEGQTIYTF.

This chain links TRBV9 with TRBJ1-1; weak D call: TRBD1 (6 bases). The CDR3 covers 16 residues. V was trimmed by 4 bases and J by 4 bases, leaving 20 bases between them. In germline, CDR1 is SGDLS, CDR2 YYNGEE. The CDR3 bases are TGTGCCAGCAGCCCCGAAGGATGGGGGCTGGGCACTGAAGCTTTCTTT. Its protein product is CASSPEGWGLGTEAFF. Variable domain in full (rest from reference TRBV9 and TRBJ1-1): DSGVTQTPKHLITATGQRVTLRCSPRSGDLSVYWYQQSLDQGLQFLIQYYNGEERAKGNILERFSAQQFPDLHSELNLSSLELGDSALYFCASSPEGWGLGTEAFFGQGTRLTVV.

The V call is TRBV6-5, the J call TRBJ1-2, with D unresolved. Looked up from germline, CDR1 is MNHEY and CDR2 is SVGAGI. The CDR3 runs to 14 residues. Trimming left V 9 bases short and J 0 bases short, with 14 bases between. The CDR3 sequence: CASRSFVTNYGYTF. In DNA, the CDR3 is TGTGCCAGTAGATCATTCGTAACTAACTATGGCTACACCTTC.

The rearrangement joins TRBV19 to TRBJ2-1; perhaps TRBD2 as D (5 bases). There are 14 residues in the CDR3. Trimming removed 3 bases at V and 5 bases at J, with 11 bases between. The V gene's germline CDR1 is LNHDA and CDR2 SQIVND (reference sequence). The CDR3 DNA sequence: TGTGCCAGTAGTATCAGACTACCGGACAATGAGCAGTTCTTC. It is translated as CASSIRLPDNEQFF.

Here the CDR3 reads CASSTSREQQETQYF. The CDR3 DNA reads TGTGCCAGCAGCACCTCCCGGGAGCAACAAGAGACCCAGTACTTC. The chain recombines TRBV11-1 with TRBJ2-5; possible D gene TRBD2, 6 bases. The germline V gene encodes CDR1 SGHAT and CDR2 FQDESV (reference sequence). The CDR3 contains 15 residues. The V gene lost 5 bases and the J gene lost 2 bases, with 15 bases spanning the gap. Supplemented by reference TRBV11-1 and TRBJ2-5, the full variable domain reads EAEVAQSPRYKITEKSQAVAFWCDPISGHATLYWYRQILGQGPELLVQFQDESVVDDSQLPKDRFSAERLKGVDSTLKIQPAELGDSAMYLCASSTSREQQETQYFGPGTRLLVL.

The V gene is TRBV6-6, the J gene TRBJ2-2; D not certain. V gave up 5 bases and J gave up 1 base, with 14 bases separating them. The V gene's germline CDR1 is MNHNY and CDR2 SVGAGI (reference sequence). The length of the CDR3 is 16 residues. The CDR3 sequence is CASSTLPPKNTGELFF. CDR3 sequence (DNA): TGTGCCAGCAGTACTTTACCCCCCAAGAACACCGGGGAGCTGTTTTTT.

V and J are TRBV11-2 and TRBJ2-1; 9 positions match TRBD2. The germline V gene has CDR1 SGHAT and CDR2 FQNNGV. The CDR3 length is 14 residues. The junction had 11 bases not matched to a gene; V was cut back by 5 bases and J by 12 bases. CDR3 amino acids: CASSPSGAPRGQFF. The CDR3 bases are TGTGCCAGCAGCCCTAGCGGGGCCCCAAGGGGGCAGTTCTTC. Full variable domain (outside the CDR3, taken from reference TRBV11-2 and TRBJ2-1): EAGVAQSPRYKIIEKRQSVAFWCNPISGHATLYWYQQILGQGPKLLIQFQNNGVVDDSQLPKDRFSAERLKGVDSTLKIQPAKLEDSAVYLCASSPSGAPRGQFFGPGTRLTVL.

This CDR3 reads CASSIQGAGNTIYF. The CDR3 DNA follows: TGTGCCAGCAGCATACAGGGGGCTGGAAACACCATATATTTT. The rearrangement uses TRBV9 and TRBJ1-3; TRBD1 matches at 8 bases. J was trimmed by 2 bases and V by 4 bases; bases with no gene match: 2. The CDR3 is made up of 14 amino acids. The germline gives CDR1 SGDLS, CDR2 YYNGEE.

V usage is TRBV19 and J usage is TRBJ1-6, with D maybe TRBD1 (5 bases). V shed 4 bases and J shed 7 bases, with 8 bases lying between them. The germline gives CDR1 LNHDA, CDR2 SQIVND (reference sequence). This CDR3 contains 13 residues. The DNA for the CDR3 is TGTGCCAGTAGTAGCACAGGCAATTCACCCCTCCACTTT. It translates to CASSSTGNSPLHF.

The chain joins TRBV7-2 to TRBJ2-5; TRBD2 agrees at 12 bases. This CDR3 region has 17 residues. Looked up from germline, CDR1 is SGHTA and CDR2 is FQGNSA. V lost 1 base, J lost 1 base, and 4 bases stayed unmatched. The CDR3 region is CASSLVSLAGGQETQYF. The DNA of the CDR3 is TGTGCCAGCAGCTTAGTGTCACTAGCGGGGGGCCAAGAGACCCAGTACTTC.

This clone has a handful of counts. The chain carries TRBV11-3 and TRBJ2-3; D not resolved. The CDR3 sequence is 13 residues long. The ends were cut back, 1 base at V and 7 bases at J, with 9 bases in the middle. Germline values: CDR1 SGHNT, CDR2 YENEEA. CDR3 in DNA: TGTGCCAGCAGCTTAGGGCCGAGGAATACGCAGTATTTT. This gives the protein CASSLGPRNTQYF.

The rearrangement uses TRBV28 and TRBJ2-5; 7 nucleotides match TRBD2. CDR3 length equals 15 residues. Germline V gives CDR1 MDHEN, CDR2 SYDVKM. Germline trimming cut 3 bases from V and 4 bases from J; bases unmatched to any gene: 8. For the CDR3, the DNA is TGTGCCAGCAGTTTTGGGGCGGGAGTGGGAGAGACCCAGTACTTC. This gives the protein CASSFGAGVGETQYF.